The 14 T cell receptor beta chains below all came from one sample that was sequenced in a study of CD8+ T cells in alopecia areata. Indicated treatment: oral pan-JAK inhibitor, 5-10 mg twice daily. The authors extracted RNA and reverse transcribed it into cDNA as the sequencing template. Libraries were prepared by immunoSEQ multiplex PCR; TCRdb keeps only in-frame clonotypes and omits some of them. Seen here are around 100,000 clones, about nine tenths observed once, and the top ten hold approximately 10%. The sample was CD8+ T cells sorted from blood, taken at approximately week 30, from a patient treated with tofacitinib. These receptors were taken from a human donor with alopecia areata.

J is TRBJ1-5 and V is TRBV7-9; 7 nucleotides align to TRBD1. Trimming at V came to 6 bases and at J to 5 bases, leaving 10 bases not matched to a gene. Germline V CDR1 and CDR2: SEHNR, FQNEAQ (reference sequence). This CDR3 spans 15 amino acids. CDR3 sequence: CASSLGQGGHQPQHF. Written as DNA, the CDR3 is TGTGCCAGCAGTCTGGGGCAGGGGGGTCATCAGCCCCAGCATTTT.

The chain employs TRBV11-2 and TRBJ2-7, with D hard to call. Trimming pared 7 bases from V and 0 bases from J, leaving 13 bases between. Germline V lookup: CDR1 SGHAT, CDR2 FQNNGV. CDR3 length: 14 amino acids. CDR3 coding DNA: TGTGCCAGCACCCCCATATCGGTCTCCTACGAGCAGTACTTC. This sequence encodes CASTPISVSYEQYF.

This chain connects TRBV4-1 to TRBJ2-7, with D possibly called TRBD1 or TRBD2 (5 bases each). From germline, CDR1 is MGHRA and CDR2 YSYEKL. The CDR3 extends over 15 amino acids. V lost 1 base and J 0 bases, leaving 10 bases between the germline ends. The CDR3 sequence is CASSQGGTSSYEQYF. Here the CDR3 DNA reads TGCGCCAGCAGCCAAGGTGGGACGTCCTCCTACGAGCAGTACTTC.

This clone was counted once. The chain joins TRBV19 to TRBJ2-3; TRBD1 matches 10 bases. This CDR3 region has 16 residues. V dropped 6 bases and J dropped 0; count of bases not matched to a gene: 6. The germline CDR1 and CDR2 sequences are LNHDA and SQIVND (reference sequence). The DNA of the CDR3 is TGTGCCAGTAGCCGGACAGGGGGTAGAAGCACAGATACGCAGTATTTT. Protein: CASSRTGGRSTDTQYF.

Here the CDR3 reads CASRLLAGGLYEQYF. The CDR3 nucleotides are TGTGCCAGCAGGCTACTAGCGGGGGGGCTCTACGAGCAGTACTTC. This sequence joins TRBV27 and TRBJ2-7; 13 bases are shared with TRBD2. The V and J ends lost 6 bases and 3 bases, in that order; junction bases with no gene match: 5. There are 15 residues in the CDR3. Looked up from germline, CDR1 is MNHEY and CDR2 is SMNVEV (reference sequence).

DNA of the CDR3: TGTGCCAGCAGCTCCAGACTAGCGGGAGATGAGCAGTTCTTC. Its protein product is CASSSRLAGDEQFF. The chain carries TRBV11-1 and TRBJ2-1; 12 nucleotides match TRBD2. The V gene's germline CDR1 is SGHAT and CDR2 FQDESV (reference sequence). V lost 4 bases to trimming and J lost 8 bases; unmatched junction nucleotides: 3. The CDR3 runs to 14 residues.

The J gene is TRBJ2-7, the V gene TRBV4-1, with D perhaps matching TRBD1 or TRBD2 (5 bases each). Germline V gene lookup returns CDR1 MGHRA and CDR2 YSYEKL. The CDR3 has 15 amino acids. Deletions cut 5 bases from V and 1 base from J, with 15 bases between. CDR3 DNA sequence: TGCGCCAGCAGCTCCGAGGGGTCTGGGTCCTACGAGCAGTACTTC. Translated: CASSSEGSGSYEQYF.

This chain links TRBV2 with TRBJ2-7; the D gene is possibly TRBD1 (5 bases). The CDR3 loop spans 13 amino acids. CDR1 is SNHLY, CDR2 FYNNEI, per germline. The V end lost 11 bases, the J end lost 5 bases, and 19 bases lay between the germline ends. CDR3 coding DNA: TGTGCCGTCGATTCCGAAGGGGTGGACGAGCAGTACTTC. Encoded protein: CAVDSEGVDEQYF.

A few counts support this clone. The chain uses TRBV5-8 and TRBJ1-1, with D possibly TRBD1 on 5 matching bases. Germline-derived CDR1 and CDR2 are SGHTS and YDEGEE. This CDR3 region has 13 residues. V was shortened by 5 bases and J by 5 bases, with 13 bases between the two germline ends. CDR3 DNA: TGTGCCAGCAGGTCCGGGACTTATACTGAAGCTTTCTTT. It is translated as CASRSGTYTEAFF.

The chain recombines TRBV6-1 with TRBJ2-1, with a possible D match to TRBD1 (5 bases). Germline values: CDR1 MNHNS, CDR2 SASEGT. Trimming stripped 3 bases from V and 7 bases from J, with 10 bases between. The CDR3 is 13 amino acids. The CDR3 sequence: CASSDPGWNEQFF. CDR3 sequence (DNA): TGTGCCAGCAGTGATCCAGGGTGGAATGAGCAGTTCTTC.

This clone was counted a single time. The chain carries TRBV4-1 and TRBJ2-7, with TRBD1 identical over 9 bases. The CDR3 is made up of 16 amino acids. CDR1 and CDR2 (germline): MGHRA, YSYEKL. The ends lost 2 bases at V and 3 bases at J; junction bases unmatched: 8. The CDR3 protein is CASSQQTGGFDYEQYF. The CDR3 DNA reads TGCGCCAGCAGCCAACAAACAGGGGGCTTCGACTACGAGCAGTACTTC.

The rearrangement joins TRBV6-5 to TRBJ1-1; D might be TRBD1 (5 bases). CDR1 and CDR2 from the germline V gene are MNHEY and SVGAGI. V was cut by 5 bases and J by 1 base, with 8 bases left in between. This CDR3 has 13 amino acids. The CDR3 loop reads CASSHQGNTEAFF. The CDR3, as DNA: TGTGCCAGCAGTCATCAGGGGAACACTGAAGCTTTCTTT.

The rearrangement links TRBV6-1 to TRBJ2-7; perhaps TRBD2 as D (7 bases). CDR1 is MNHNS, CDR2 SASEGT, per germline. Trimming shortened V by 0 bases and J by 2 bases, and 8 bases separated the two germline ends. This CDR3 region has 14 residues. The CDR3 coding sequence is TGTGCCAGCAGTGAAGCGGGGGGGCCCTACGAGCAGTACTTC. This encodes CASSEAGGPYEQYF.

The CDR3 loop reads CASSPSLGQGNQPQHF. Here the CDR3 DNA reads TGTGCCAGCAGCCCTAGCCTTGGACAGGGGAATCAGCCCCAGCATTTT. The chain has TRBV7-9 and TRBJ1-5; 9 positions agree with TRBD1. With 5 bases clipped from V and 4 bases from J, the junction kept 9 bases outside the gene matches. This CDR3 contains 16 residues. The germline V gene has CDR1 SEHNR and CDR2 FQNEAQ (reference sequence). Full variable domain (rest looked up from reference TRBV7-9 and TRBJ1-5): DTGVSQNPRHKITKRGQNVTFRCDPISEHNRLYWYRQTLGQGPEFLTYFQNEAQLEKSRLLSDRFSAERPKGSFSTLEIQRTEQGDSAMYLCASSPSLGQGNQPQHFGDGTRLSIL.